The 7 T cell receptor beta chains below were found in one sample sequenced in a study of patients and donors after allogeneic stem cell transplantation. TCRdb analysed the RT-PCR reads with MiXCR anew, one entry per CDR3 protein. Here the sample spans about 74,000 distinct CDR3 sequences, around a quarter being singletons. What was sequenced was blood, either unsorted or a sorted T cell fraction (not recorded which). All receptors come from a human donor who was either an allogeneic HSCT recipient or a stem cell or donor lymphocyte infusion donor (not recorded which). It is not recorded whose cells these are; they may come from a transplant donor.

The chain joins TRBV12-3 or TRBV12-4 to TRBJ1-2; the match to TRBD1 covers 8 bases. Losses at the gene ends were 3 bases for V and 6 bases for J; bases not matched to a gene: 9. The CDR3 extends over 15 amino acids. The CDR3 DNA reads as TGTGCCAGCAGTTTTCGAGGCAGGGGGCCGGATGGCTACACCTTC. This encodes CASSFRGRGPDGYTF.

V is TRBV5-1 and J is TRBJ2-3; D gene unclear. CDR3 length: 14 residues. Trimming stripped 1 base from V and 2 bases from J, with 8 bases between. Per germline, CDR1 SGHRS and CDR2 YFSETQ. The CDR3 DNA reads TGCGCCAGCAGCTTGTATATAGTCACAGATACGCAGTATTTT. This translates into CASSLYIVTDTQYF.

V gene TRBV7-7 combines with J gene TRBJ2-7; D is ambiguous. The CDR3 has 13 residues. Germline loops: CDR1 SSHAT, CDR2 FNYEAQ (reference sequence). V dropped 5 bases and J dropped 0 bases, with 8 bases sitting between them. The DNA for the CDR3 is TGTGCCAGCAGCAAAGGTTCCTCCTACGAGCAGTACTTC. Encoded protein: CASSKGSSYEQYF.

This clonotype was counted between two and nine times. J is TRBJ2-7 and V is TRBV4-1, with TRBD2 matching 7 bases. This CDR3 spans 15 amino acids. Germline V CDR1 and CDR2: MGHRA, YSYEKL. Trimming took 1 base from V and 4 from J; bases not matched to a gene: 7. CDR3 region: CASSQVRAGIYEQYF. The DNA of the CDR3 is TGCGCCAGCAGCCAAGTAAGAGCGGGGATTTACGAGCAGTACTTC.

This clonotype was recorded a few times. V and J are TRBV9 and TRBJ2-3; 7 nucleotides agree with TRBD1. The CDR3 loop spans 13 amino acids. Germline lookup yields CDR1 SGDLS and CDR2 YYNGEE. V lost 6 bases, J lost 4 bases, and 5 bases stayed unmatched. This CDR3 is CASNPQGADTQYF. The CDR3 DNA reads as TGTGCCAGCAATCCTCAGGGGGCAGATACGCAGTATTTT.

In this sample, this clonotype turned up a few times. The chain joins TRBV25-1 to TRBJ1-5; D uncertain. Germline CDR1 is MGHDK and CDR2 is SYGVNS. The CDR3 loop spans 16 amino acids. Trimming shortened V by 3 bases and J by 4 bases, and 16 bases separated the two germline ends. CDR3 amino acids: CASSDSGERWNQPQHF. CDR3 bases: TGTGCCAGCAGTGACTCCGGGGAAAGGTGGAATCAGCCCCAGCATTTT.

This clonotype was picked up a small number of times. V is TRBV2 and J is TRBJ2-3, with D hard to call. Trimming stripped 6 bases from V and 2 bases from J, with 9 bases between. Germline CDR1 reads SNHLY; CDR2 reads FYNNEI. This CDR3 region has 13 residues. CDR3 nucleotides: TGTGCCAGCAGCATGGAGTTCACAGATACGCAGTATTTT. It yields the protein CASSMEFTDTQYF.